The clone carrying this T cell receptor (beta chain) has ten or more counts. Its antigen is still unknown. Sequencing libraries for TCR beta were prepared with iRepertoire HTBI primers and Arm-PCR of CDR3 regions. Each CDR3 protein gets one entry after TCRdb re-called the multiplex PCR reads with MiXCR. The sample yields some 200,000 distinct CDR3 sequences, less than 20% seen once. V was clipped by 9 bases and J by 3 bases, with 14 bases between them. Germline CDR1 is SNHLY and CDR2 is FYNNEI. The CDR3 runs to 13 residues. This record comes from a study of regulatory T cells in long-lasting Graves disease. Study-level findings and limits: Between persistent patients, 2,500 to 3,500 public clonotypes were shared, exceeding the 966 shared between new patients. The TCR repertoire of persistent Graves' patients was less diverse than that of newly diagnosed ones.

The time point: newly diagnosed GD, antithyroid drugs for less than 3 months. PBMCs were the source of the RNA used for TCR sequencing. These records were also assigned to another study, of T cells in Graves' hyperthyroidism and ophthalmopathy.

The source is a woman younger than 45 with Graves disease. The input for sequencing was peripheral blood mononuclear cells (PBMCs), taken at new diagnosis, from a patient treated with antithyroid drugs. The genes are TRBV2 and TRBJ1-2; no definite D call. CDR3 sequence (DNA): TGTGCCAGTTCAGACATGCTCTACTATGGCTACACCTTC. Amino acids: CASSDMLYYGYTF.